The clone carrying this T cell receptor beta chain has more than one count but fewer than ten. The record originates from a study of patients and donors after allogeneic stem cell transplantation. Using its own MiXCR run on the RT-PCR reads, TCRdb lists one record per CDR3 protein. Altogether about 230,000 distinct CDR3 sequences are present, roughly 15% being singletons, with the ten largest covering about 9.9%. The CDR3 covers 14 residues. CDR1 and CDR2 (germline): SQVTM, ANQGSEA. Trimming shortened V by 0 bases and J by 6 bases, and 14 bases separated the two germline ends. The TCR comes from a human donor who was either an allogeneic HSCT recipient or a stem cell or donor lymphocyte infusion donor (not recorded which). It is not recorded whose cells these are; they may come from a transplant donor. V usage is TRBV29-1 and J usage is TRBJ1-1, with a possible D match to TRBD1 (5 bases). Sequencing input: blood, either unsorted or a sorted T cell fraction (not recorded which). CDR3: CSVEERRGVAEAFF. The CDR3 DNA follows: TGCAGCGTTGAAGAGAGAAGAGGGGTAGCTGAAGCTTTCTTT.